One sample yielded the 9 T cell receptor beta chains listed below, sequenced in a study of blood T cell repertoires in COVID-19. Data came from immunoSEQ multiplex PCR; TCRdb stores just in-frame clones and leaves some out. This table has some 150,000 clones, 84% appearing once. Sequences were obtained from peripheral blood. The receptor set was obtained from a human donor in a cohort sampled during active COVID-19.

The rearrangement links TRBV7-2 to TRBJ1-4; 11 bases align to TRBD1. There are 16 residues in the CDR3. Trimming took 5 bases from V and 7 from J; bases not matched to a gene: 9. Germline V lookup: CDR1 SGHTA, CDR2 FQGNSA. The CDR3 DNA reads as TGTGCCAGCAGCCCAACGATGGGACAGGGGGGTGAAAAACTGTTTTTT. Translating it yields CASSPTMGQGGEKLFF.

The chain employs TRBV18 and TRBJ1-2; TRBD1 agrees at 7 bases. Germline CDR1 reads KGHSH; CDR2 reads LQKENI. The CDR3 contains 15 residues. V trimming: 3 bases; J trimming: 8 bases; junction bases outside the gene matches: 12. CDR3 loop: CASSPLDREIKGYTF. The CDR3 region has the DNA TGTGCCAGCTCACCCCTCGACAGGGAAATCAAAGGCTACACCTTC.

The chain has TRBV5-4 and TRBJ1-3, with TRBD1 matching 7 bases. The CDR3 length is 15 residues. The V gene's germline CDR1 is SGHNT and CDR2 YYREEE (reference sequence). J gave up 4 bases and V 0 bases, and 4 bases lay outside the gene matches. CDR3 sequence: CASSLGGTAGNTIYF. In nucleotides, the CDR3 is TGTGCCAGCAGCTTGGGGGGGACAGCGGGAAACACCATATATTTT.

The V and J genes are TRBV29-1 and TRBJ1-2, with D possibly matching TRBD1 (5 bases). V was clipped by 6 bases and J by 2 bases, with 10 bases between them. The germline CDR1 and CDR2 sequences are SQVTM and ANQGSEA. The length of the CDR3 is 12 residues. In nucleotides, the CDR3 is TGCAGCGTCACGACAGAGAACTATGGCTACACCTTC. Encoded protein: CSVTTENYGYTF.

This clone has a handful of counts. The V and J genes are TRBV7-9 and TRBJ1-2, with unresolved D. Germline CDR1 reads SEHNR; CDR2 reads FQNEAQ (reference sequence). V was pared by 5 bases and J by 7 bases, with 11 bases between. This CDR3 contains 12 residues. CDR3 sequence (DNA): TGTGCCAGCAGCCCCCGGTCTGGTGGCTACACCTTC. This translates into CASSPRSGGYTF.

The chain carries TRBV19 and TRBJ2-7; TRBD1 aligns across 12 bases. V trimming: 4 bases; J trimming: 0 bases; junction bases outside the gene matches: 13. The CDR3 consists of 19 residues. Germline assignment: CDR1 LNHDA and CDR2 SQIVND (reference sequence). The CDR3 loop is CASSTAGTGGAWPSYEQYF. CDR3 DNA sequence: TGTGCCAGTAGTACAGCCGGGACAGGGGGCGCTTGGCCCTCCTACGAGCAGTACTTC.

This sequence joins TRBV14 and TRBJ1-2; 9 nucleotides match TRBD1. Germline V gives CDR1 SGHDN, CDR2 FVKESK. The CDR3 covers 18 residues. V shed 2 bases, J shed 0 bases, and the junction held 10 bases outside the gene matches. The CDR3 spells CASSQMGQGYGANYGYTF. CDR3 nucleotides: TGTGCCAGCAGCCAAATGGGACAGGGTTATGGAGCTAACTATGGCTACACCTTC.

In this sample, this clone turned up once. V and J are TRBV3-1 (or the pseudogene TRBV3-2) and TRBJ2-2; TRBD2 agrees at 8 bases. This CDR3 comprises 14 residues. Germline CDR1 reads LGHDT; CDR2 reads YNNKEL (reference sequence). Trimming at V came to 7 bases and at J to 4 bases, leaving 5 bases not matched to a gene. This CDR3 is CASIQAGGTGELFF. CDR3 in DNA: TGTGCCAGCATCCAGGCGGGGGGCACCGGGGAGCTGTTTTTT.

In this sample, this clone turned up a few times. V usage is TRBV4-1 and J usage is TRBJ2-7; TRBD1 aligns across 10 bases. The CDR3 spans 16 residues. With V trimmed by 4 bases and J by 5 bases, 11 bases remained unmatched. CDR1 and CDR2 from the germline V gene are MGHRA and YSYEKL. Here the CDR3 reads CASSLWGGQGFDEQYF. The CDR3 coding sequence is TGCGCCAGCAGCCTCTGGGGGGGACAGGGGTTTGACGAGCAGTACTTC.